This TCR beta chain stems from a study of blood T cell repertoires in COVID-19 (dated by TCRdb to the early 2020s). Regarding the study in general: Samples from collaborators originated in the United States, Italy and Spain and spanned both the acute and convalescent phases of COVID-19. Where HLA class I and class II types were available, the types were taken from metadata supplied by the sample provider, not from assay-based typing. The prospective study material was composed of cDNA or gDNA derived from T cells, B-cell-depleted T cells, or PBMCs. The samples were drawn from the first 160 participants of the ongoing ImmuneRACE study and from 1,254 subjects provided by 6 global collaborators. Subjects who had been exposed to COVID-19, were actively infected with it, or had recovered from it provided the deeply sampled blood TCRbeta repertoires that made up the dataset. The repertoires were made available in a free public database intended to serve as a resource for research on the immune response to SARS-CoV-2. The sample metadata nearly always contained a de-identified subject ID, COVID-19 status, age in years and sex. Study-level results and caveats: The quantity of clinical and demographic metadata differed by source and by participant and was supplied without curation.

A word on this clone: The specificity of this receptor is unknown. No base quality values were provided; no much bigger clone lies one nucleotide off.

Trimming accounts for 8 bases at V and 0 bases at J, while the number of junction bases matched to no gene is 6. CDR3 length: 16 amino acids, cysteine to phenylalanine. CDR3 DNA is the only sequence kept; it has 48 bases, read in frame from the first base. According to the germline V gene, CDR1 reads MDHEN and CDR2 reads SYDVKM. Collaborating institutions collected whole blood in K2EDTA tubes following their own protocols. For TCRbeta analysis, collaborators shipped samples in one of three forms: frozen whole blood, isolated PBMCs, or DNA extracted from either of those sample types. TCRbeta CDR3 regions were amplified from genomic DNA by means of the immunoSEQ Assay, a bias-controlled multiplex PCR. Concerning the study's data processing: The number of nucleated cells in each sample was estimated by amplification of reference gene primers within the assay. Sequence reads were collapsed and filtered to measure the absolute abundance of every unique TCRbeta CDR3 rearrangement. For each sample, productive Simpson clonality was calculated as the square root of Simpson's diversity index over productive rearrangements. Sourced from immuneACCESS, this table was stored by TCRdb with only in-frame sequences that have V and J called. A share of the clones is absent; for the studies checked, an unresolved V gene accounts for under half, and the remainder has no known explanation. V and J calls and clone size come straight from that table; D and trimming were deduced from the DNA. For this sample the table gives 110,000 to 150,000 clones, of which around 80% were detected only once. The ten largest account for about 5% of the sample.

The sample was peripheral blood. The origin of this receptor is a woman aged 45-65 years with acute or convalescent COVID-19. This chain joins TRBV28 to TRBJ1-6, and 8 bases in between align with TRBD1. DNA sequence: TGTGCCAGCGGGGGACAGGTGAGCTCCTATAATTCACCCCTCCACTTT. This gives the protein CASGGQVSSYNSPLHF.